This record covers a single T cell receptor (beta chain). Its antigen is not identified. Then a second PCR, running about 6 to 12 cycles, was carried out with a sample-barcoded 5' primer and a J-beta primer mix. From the 5' RACE reads, TCRdb called clonotypes with MiXCR, one entry per CDR3 protein. The profile shows around 900,000 distinct CDR3 sequences, under 30% of them singletons. All donors came from Russia, were Caucasian and healthy, and spanned ages about 6 to 95. This record comes from a study of blood T cells in healthy people across ages. Study-wide results and limits: Age advanced and TCR beta diversity per million T cells fell, roughly linearly. When set beside aged donors, long-lived donors presented more naive CD4+ cells and higher diversity.

The receptor comes from a woman at least 80 years old in good health. Sequencing used blood.

The DNA for the CDR3 is TGTGCCAGCAGCTTCGGCCCCAGCGCACTCTCCTACGAGCAGTACTTC. It yields the protein CASSFGPSALSYEQYF. The chain combines TRBV7-2 with TRBJ2-7; D gene uncertain. Germline assignment: CDR1 SGHTA and CDR2 FQGNSA. V was clipped by 3 bases and J by 0 bases, with 15 bases between them. CDR3 length equals 16 residues. Full variable domain (missing parts from reference TRBV7-2 and TRBJ2-7): GAGVSQSPSNKVTEKGKDVELRCDPISGHTALYWYRQSLGQGLEFLIYFQGNSAPDKSGLPSDRFSAERTGGSVSTLTIQRTQQEDSAVYLCASSFGPSALSYEQYFGPGTRLTVT.